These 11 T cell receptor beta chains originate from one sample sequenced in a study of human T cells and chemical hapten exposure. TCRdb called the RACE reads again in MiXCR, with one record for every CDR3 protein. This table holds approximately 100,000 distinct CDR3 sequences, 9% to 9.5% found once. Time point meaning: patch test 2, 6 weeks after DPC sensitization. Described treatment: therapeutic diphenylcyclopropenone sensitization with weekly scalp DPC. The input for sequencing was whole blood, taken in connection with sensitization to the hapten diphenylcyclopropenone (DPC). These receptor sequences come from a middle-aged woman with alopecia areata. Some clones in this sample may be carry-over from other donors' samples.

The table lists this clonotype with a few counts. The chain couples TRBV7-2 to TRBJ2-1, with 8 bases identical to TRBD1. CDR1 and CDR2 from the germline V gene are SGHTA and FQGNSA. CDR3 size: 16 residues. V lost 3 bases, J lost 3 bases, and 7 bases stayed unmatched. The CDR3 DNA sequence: TGTGCCAGCAGCTTGGGGACGGGACAGGACTACAATGAGCAGTTCTTC. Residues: CASSLGTGQDYNEQFF.

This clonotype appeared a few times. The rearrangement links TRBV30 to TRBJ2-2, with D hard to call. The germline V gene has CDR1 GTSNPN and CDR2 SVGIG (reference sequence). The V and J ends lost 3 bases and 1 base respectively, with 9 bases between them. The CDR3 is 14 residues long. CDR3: CAWSRQVNTGELFF. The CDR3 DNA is TGTGCCTGGAGCAGGCAGGTGAACACCGGGGAGCTGTTTTTT. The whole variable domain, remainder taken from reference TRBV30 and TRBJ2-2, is SQTIHQWPATLVQPVGSPLSLECTVEGTSNPNLYWYRQAAGRGLQLLFYSVGIGQISSEVPQNLSASRPQDRQFILSSKKLLLSDSGFYLCAWSRQVNTGELFFGEGSRLTVL.

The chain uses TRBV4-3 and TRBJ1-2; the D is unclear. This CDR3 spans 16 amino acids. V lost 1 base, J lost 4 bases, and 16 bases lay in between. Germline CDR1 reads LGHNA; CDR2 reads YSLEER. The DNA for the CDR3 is TGCGCCAGCAGCCAAGCCTTCGGGCCAGTCGGCTATGGCTACACCTTC. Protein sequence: CASSQAFGPVGYGYTF.

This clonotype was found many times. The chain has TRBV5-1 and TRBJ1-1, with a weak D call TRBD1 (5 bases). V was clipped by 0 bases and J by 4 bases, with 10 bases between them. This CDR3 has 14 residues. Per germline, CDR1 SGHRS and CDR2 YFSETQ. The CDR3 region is CASSLVGHGTEAFF. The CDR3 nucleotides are TGCGCCAGCAGCTTGGTGGGGCACGGCACTGAAGCTTTCTTT.

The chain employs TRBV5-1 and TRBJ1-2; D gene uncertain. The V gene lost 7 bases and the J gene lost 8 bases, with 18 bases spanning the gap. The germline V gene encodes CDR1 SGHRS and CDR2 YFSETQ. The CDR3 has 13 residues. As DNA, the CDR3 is TGCGCCAGCTCCTTGGCCACGTTAGGGGGCTACACCTTC. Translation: CASSLATLGGYTF.

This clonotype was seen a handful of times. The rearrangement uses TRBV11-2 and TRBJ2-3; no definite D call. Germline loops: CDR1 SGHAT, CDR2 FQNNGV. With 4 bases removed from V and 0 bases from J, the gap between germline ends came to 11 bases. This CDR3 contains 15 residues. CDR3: CASSYRPSSTDTQYF. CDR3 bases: TGTGCCAGCAGCTACCGTCCCTCTAGCACAGATACGCAGTATTTT.

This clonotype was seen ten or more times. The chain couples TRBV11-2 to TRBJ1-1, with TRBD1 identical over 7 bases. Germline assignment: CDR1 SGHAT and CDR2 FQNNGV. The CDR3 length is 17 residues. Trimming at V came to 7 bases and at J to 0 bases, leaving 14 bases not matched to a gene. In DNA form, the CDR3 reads TGTGCCAGCACCCTCCGAGGGACAGACTTTATGAACACTGAAGCTTTCTTT. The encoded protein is CASTLRGTDFMNTEAFF.

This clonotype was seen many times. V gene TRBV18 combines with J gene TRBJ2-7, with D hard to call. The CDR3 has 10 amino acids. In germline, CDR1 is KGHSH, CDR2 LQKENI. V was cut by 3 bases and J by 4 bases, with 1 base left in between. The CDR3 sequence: CASSPYEQYF. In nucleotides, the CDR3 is TGTGCCAGCTCACCTTACGAGCAGTACTTC.

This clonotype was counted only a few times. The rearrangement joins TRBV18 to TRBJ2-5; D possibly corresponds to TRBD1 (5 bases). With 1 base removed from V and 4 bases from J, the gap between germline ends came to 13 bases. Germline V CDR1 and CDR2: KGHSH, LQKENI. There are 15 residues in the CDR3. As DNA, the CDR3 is TGTGCCAGCTCACCACGAAATGGGGCCCCAGAGACCCAGTACTTC. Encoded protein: CASSPRNGAPETQYF.

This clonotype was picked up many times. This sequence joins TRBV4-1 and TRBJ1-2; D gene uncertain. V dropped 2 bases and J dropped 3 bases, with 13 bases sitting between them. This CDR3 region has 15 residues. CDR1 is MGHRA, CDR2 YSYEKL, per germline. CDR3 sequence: CASSQSSAAHYGYTF. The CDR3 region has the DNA TGCGCCAGCAGCCAAAGCTCCGCGGCTCACTATGGCTACACCTTC.

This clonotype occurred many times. In DNA, the CDR3 is TGTGCCAGCAGTCAAGAAGCACAGGGGGAAAAACTGTTTTTT. This encodes CASSQEAQGEKLFF. V gene TRBV7-2 combines with J gene TRBJ1-4; 7 bases align to TRBD1. V was pared by 6 bases and J by 8 bases, with 9 bases of the junction left unmatched. Germline V gene lookup returns CDR1 SGHTA and CDR2 FQGNSA. The CDR3 length is 14 residues.